This T cell receptor (beta chain) derives from a study of T cell changes during pregnancy in multiple sclerosis. Germline V gene data show CDR1 as MNHEY and CDR2 as SVGAGI. The germline V and J ends were trimmed by 8 bases and 3 bases, with 11 bases remaining between them. The CDR3 is 12 residues long. This clone has a handful of counts. Profiling relied on immunoSEQ multiplex PCR, and the TCRdb table lists in-frame clones only, not all of them. The data contain around 24,000 clones, around 87% of them seen just once; the ten biggest clones take up roughly 1%. This TCR was sampled from a female donor in good health, enrolled as a control in a pregnancy study. The specimen comprised CD4+ T cells from peripheral blood mononuclear cells, sampled in the second trimester of pregnancy. This chain connects TRBV6-5 to TRBJ2-7, with unresolved D. The CDR3 protein is CASSGFDYEQYF. In nucleotides, the CDR3 is TGTGCCAGCTCGGGTTTCGACTACGAGCAGTACTTC.